The present entry profiles one T cell receptor (beta chain) with its context. The CDR3 consists of 13 residues. Germline CDR1 MNHEY, CDR2 SVGAGI. Trimming cost V 6 bases and J 8 bases, with 11 bases left between them. This sample is part of a study of cytomegalovirus exposure and HLA in healthy donors. Produced via immunoSEQ multiplex PCR; TCRdb's table is partial and in-frame only. Here the sample spans fewer than 400,000 clones, roughly 88% being singletons. This chain links TRBV6-5 with TRBJ1-6; D is unresolved. This clonotype was sampled from a man in his thirties or forties in good health and CMV-seronegative. The specimen was PBMCs. CDR3 sequence reads: CASRESQYSPLHF. DNA for the CDR3: TGTGCCAGCAGGGAGTCGCAATATTCACCCCTCCACTTT.